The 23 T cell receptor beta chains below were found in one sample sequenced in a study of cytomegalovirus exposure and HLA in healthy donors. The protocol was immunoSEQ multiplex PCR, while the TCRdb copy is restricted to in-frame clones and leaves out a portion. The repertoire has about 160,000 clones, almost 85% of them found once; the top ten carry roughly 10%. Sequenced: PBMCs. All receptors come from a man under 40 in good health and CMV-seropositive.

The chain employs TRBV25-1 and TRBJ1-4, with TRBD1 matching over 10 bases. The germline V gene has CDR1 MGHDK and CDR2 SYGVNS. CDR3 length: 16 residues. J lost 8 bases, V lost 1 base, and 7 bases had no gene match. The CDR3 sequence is CASSESGQGREEKLFF. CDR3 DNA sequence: TGTGCCAGCAGTGAATCGGGACAGGGGAGGGAGGAAAAACTGTTTTTT.

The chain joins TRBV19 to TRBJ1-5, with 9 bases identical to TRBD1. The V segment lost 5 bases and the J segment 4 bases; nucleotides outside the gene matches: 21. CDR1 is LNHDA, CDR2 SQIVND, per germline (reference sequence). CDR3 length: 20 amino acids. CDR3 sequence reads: CASSLRYPTGGSRWNQPQHF. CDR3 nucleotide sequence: TGTGCCAGTAGTTTACGGTATCCGACAGGGGGTTCCCGTTGGAATCAGCCCCAGCATTTT.

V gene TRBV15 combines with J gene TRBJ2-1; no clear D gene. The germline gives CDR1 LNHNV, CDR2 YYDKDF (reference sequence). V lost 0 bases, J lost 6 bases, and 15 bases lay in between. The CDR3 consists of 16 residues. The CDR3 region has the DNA TGTGCCACCAGCAGAGATCTTGACCCGCGGTCCAATGAGCAGTTCTTC. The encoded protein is CATSRDLDPRSNEQFF. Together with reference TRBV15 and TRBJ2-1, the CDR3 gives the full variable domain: DAMVIQNPRYQVTQFGKPVTLSCSQTLNHNVMYWYQQKSSQAPKLLFHYYDKDFNNEADTPDNFQSRRPNTSFCFLDIRSPGLGDTAMYLCATSRDLDPRSNEQFFGPGTRLTVL.

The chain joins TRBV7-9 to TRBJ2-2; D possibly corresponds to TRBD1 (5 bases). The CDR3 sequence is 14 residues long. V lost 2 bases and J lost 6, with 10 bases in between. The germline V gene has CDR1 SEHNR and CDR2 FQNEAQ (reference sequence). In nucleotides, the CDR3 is TGTGCCAGCAGCTTATTGTCAGGGTCCGGGGAGCTGTTTTTT. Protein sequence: CASSLLSGSGELFF.

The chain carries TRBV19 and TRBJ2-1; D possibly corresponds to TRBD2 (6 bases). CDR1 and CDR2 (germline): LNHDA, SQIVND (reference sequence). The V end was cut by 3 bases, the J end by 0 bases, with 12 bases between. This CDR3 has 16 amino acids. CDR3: CASSIGGDLSYNEQFF. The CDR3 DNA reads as TGTGCCAGTAGTATCGGGGGAGACCTCTCCTACAATGAGCAGTTCTTC.

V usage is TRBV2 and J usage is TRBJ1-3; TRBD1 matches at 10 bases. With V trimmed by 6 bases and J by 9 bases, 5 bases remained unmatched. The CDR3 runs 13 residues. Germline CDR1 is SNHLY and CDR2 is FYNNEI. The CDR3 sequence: CASSGQGEGTIYF. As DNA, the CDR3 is TGTGCCAGCAGCGGACAGGGGGAAGGCACCATATATTTT.

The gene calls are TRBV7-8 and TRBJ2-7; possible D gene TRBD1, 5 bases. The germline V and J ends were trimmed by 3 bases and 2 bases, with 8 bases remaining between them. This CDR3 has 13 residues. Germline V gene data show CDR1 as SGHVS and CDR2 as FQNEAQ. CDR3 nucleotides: TGTGCCAGCAGCTTTGACAGAACCTACGAGCAGTACTTC. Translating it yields CASSFDRTYEQYF. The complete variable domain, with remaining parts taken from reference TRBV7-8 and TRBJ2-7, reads GAGVSQSPRYKVAKRGQDVALRCDPISGHVSLFWYQQALGQGPEFLTYFQNEAQLDKSGLPSDRFFAERPEGSVSTLKIQRTQQEDSAVYLCASSFDRTYEQYFGPGTRLTVT.

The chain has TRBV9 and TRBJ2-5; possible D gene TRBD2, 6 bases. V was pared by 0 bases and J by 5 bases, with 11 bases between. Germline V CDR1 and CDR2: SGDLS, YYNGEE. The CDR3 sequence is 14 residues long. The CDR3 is CASSVGNLAETQYF. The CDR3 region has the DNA TGTGCCAGCAGCGTAGGAAATCTAGCGGAGACCCAGTACTTC.

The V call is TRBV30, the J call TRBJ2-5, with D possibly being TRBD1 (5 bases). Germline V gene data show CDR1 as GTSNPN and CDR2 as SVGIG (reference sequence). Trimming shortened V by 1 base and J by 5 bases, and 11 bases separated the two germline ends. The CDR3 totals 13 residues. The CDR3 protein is CAWSGGLRETQYF. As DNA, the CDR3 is TGTGCCTGGAGTGGGGGCCTGCGTGAGACCCAGTACTTC.

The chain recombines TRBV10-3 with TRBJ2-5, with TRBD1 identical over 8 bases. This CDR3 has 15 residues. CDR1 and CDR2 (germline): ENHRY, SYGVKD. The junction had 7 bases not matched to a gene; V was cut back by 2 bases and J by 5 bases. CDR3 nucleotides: TGTGCCATCAGTGAGAACGCAGGGGGCAGGGAGACCCAGTACTTC. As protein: CAISENAGGRETQYF.

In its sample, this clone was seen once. The CDR3 DNA reads TGTGCCAGCAGTGAAGCGGAGTCATTTGGAAATCAGCCCCAGCATTTT. It encodes CASSEAESFGNQPQHF. This chain links TRBV6-1 with TRBJ1-5; D remains ambiguous. Germline CDR1 MNHNS, CDR2 SASEGT. Trimming removed 0 bases at V and 4 bases at J, with 13 bases between. The CDR3 loop spans 16 amino acids.

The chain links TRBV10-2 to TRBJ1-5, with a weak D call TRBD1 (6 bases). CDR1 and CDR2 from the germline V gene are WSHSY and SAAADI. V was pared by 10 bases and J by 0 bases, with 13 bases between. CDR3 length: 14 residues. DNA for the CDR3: TGCGCCACGGCAGGGGCCCTTAGCAATCAGCCCCAGCATTTT. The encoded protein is CATAGALSNQPQHF.

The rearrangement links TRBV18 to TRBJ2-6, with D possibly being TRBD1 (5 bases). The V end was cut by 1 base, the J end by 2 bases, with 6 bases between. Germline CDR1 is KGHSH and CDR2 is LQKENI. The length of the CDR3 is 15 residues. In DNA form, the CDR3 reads TGTGCCAGCTCACCACAGGGGACTGGGGCCAACGTCCTGACTTTC. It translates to CASSPQGTGANVLTF. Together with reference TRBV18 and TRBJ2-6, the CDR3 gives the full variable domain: NAGVMQNPRHLVRRRGQEARLRCSPMKGHSHVYWYRQLPEEGLKFMVYLQKENIIDESGMPKERFSAEFPKEGPSILRIQQVVRGDSAAYFCASSPQGTGANVLTFGAGSRLTVL.

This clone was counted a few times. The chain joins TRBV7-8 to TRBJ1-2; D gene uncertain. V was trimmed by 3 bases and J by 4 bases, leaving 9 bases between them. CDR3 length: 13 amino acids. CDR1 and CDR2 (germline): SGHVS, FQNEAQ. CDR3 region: CASSFMPSYGYTF. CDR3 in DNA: TGTGCCAGCAGCTTCATGCCCAGCTATGGCTACACCTTC.

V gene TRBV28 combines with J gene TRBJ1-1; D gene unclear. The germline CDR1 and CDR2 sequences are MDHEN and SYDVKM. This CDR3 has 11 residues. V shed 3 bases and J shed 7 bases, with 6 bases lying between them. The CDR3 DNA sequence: TGTGCCAGCAGTTTGTCCTATGAAGCTTTCTTT. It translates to CASSLSYEAFF.

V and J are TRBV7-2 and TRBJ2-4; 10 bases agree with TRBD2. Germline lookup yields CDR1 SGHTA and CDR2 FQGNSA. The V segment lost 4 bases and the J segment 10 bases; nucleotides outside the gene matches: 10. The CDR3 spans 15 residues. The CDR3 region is CASSSQGSGGVIQYF. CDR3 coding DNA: TGTGCCAGCAGCTCCCAGGGGAGCGGGGGGGTTATTCAGTACTTC.

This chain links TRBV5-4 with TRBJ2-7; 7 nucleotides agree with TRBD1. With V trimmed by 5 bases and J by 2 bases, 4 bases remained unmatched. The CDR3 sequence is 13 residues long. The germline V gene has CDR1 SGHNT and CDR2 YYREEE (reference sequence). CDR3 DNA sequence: TGTGCCAGCAGTCGGGACAGCGCCTACGAGCAGTACTTC. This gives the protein CASSRDSAYEQYF.

The CDR3 sequence is CAWSPNSANTGELFF. The CDR3 DNA is TGTGCCTGGAGTCCGAATAGCGCGAACACCGGGGAGCTGTTTTTT. V usage is TRBV30 and J usage is TRBJ2-2; D is possibly TRBD2 (5 bases). CDR3 length: 15 residues. The germline V and J ends were trimmed by 2 bases and 0 bases, with 10 bases remaining between them. The germline V gene has CDR1 GTSNPN and CDR2 SVGIG (reference sequence).

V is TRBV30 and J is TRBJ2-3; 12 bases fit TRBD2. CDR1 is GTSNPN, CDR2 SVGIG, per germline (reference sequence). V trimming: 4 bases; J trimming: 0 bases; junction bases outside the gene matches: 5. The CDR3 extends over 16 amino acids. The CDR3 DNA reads TGTGCCTGGACTGTAGGACTAGCGGGGAGCACAGATACGCAGTATTTT. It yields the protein CAWTVGLAGSTDTQYF.

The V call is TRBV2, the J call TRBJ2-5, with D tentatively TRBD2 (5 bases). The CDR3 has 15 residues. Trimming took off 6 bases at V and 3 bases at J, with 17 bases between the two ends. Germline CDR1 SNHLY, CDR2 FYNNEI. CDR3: CASSATPLGEETQYF. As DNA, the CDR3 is TGTGCCAGCAGCGCGACCCCACTAGGAGAAGAGACCCAGTACTTC.

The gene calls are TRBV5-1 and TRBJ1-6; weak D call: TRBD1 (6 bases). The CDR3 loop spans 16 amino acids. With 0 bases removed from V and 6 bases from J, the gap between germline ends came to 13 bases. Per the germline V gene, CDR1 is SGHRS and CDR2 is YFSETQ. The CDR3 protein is CASSLDWARGNSPLHF. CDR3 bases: TGCGCCAGCAGCTTGGACTGGGCCAGGGGTAATTCACCCCTCCACTTT.

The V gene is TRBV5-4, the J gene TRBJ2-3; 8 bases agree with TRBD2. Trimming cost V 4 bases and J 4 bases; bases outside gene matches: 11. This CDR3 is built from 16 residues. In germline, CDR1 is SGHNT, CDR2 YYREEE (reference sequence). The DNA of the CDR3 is TGTGCCAGCAGCCCCCGGGGGGGACAAGTGGCAGATACGCAGTATTTT. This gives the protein CASSPRGGQVADTQYF.

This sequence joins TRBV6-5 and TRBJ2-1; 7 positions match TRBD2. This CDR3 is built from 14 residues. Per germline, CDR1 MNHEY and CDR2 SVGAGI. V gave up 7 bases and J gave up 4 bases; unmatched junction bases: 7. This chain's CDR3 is CASTQRGVYNEQFF. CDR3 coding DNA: TGTGCCAGCACGCAACGGGGGGTTTACAATGAGCAGTTCTTC.